The rows below give T cell receptor beta chains drawn from one sample of a study of blood T cell repertoires in COVID-19. Sequencing was performed with immunoSEQ multiplex PCR; in TCRdb, only in-frame clones are kept and a portion is missing. The table includes some 390,000 clones, about nine tenths detected once. The sample comprised PBMCs or T cells enriched from blood (not recorded which). Every receptor here comes from a woman in her twenties or thirties who had recovered from COVID-19. Each CDR3 is given with its conserved first and last residue. D genes are given only for firm matches. Size values are once, few and many counts, or a class for expanded clones, and some rows have none.

>TRBV5-5|TRBJ2-3|TRBD2|NA
TGTGCCAGCAGCTTCGCGGGGGGCCCCGATACGCAGTATTTT
CASSFAGGPDTQYF
>TRBV5-1|TRBJ1-3|NA|once
TGCGCCAGCAGCGCAGGGGTTTTTGGAAACACCATATATTTT
CASSAGVFGNTIYF
>TRBV27|TRBJ2-7|TRBD2|NA
TGTGCCAGCAGTTTATACACTAGCGGGAGGGAATCCTACGAGCAGTACTTC
CASSLYTSGRESYEQYF
>TRBV6-5|TRBJ1-2|NA|NA
TGTGCCAGCAGTCTTTTCACAGGGCTTACCTATGGCTACACCTTC
CASSLFTGLTYGYTF
>TRBV11-3|TRBJ2-1|NA|NA
TGTGCCAGCAGCTCCCCTAGCGATTACAATGAGCAGTTCTTC
CASSSPSDYNEQFF
>TRBV18|TRBJ1-4|NA|NA
TGTGCCAGCTCAAGGGGCACTACTAATGAAAAACTGTTTTTT
CASSRGTTNEKLFF
>TRBV6-1|TRBJ1-2|NA|NA
TGTGCCAGCAGTGAACAGGGGTATAGCTATGGCTACACCTTC
CASSEQGYSYGYTF
>TRBV5-1|TRBJ1-1|NA|NA
TGCGCCAGCAGCTTGGGTTCGGTGAACACTGAAGCTTTCTTT
CASSLGSVNTEAFF
>TRBV12-3/TRBV12-4|TRBJ2-7|NA|NA
TGTGCCAGCAGTACACCGGGGTACGAGCAGTACTTC
CASSTPGYEQYF
>TRBV5-1|TRBJ1-2|TRBD1|NA
TGCGCCAGCAGCATGGGACAGGGGGCGAACGGCTACACCTTC
CASSMGQGANGYTF
>TRBV30|TRBJ2-6|NA|NA
TGTGCCTGGAAGGAGTGGCAGATGACGTCTGGGGCCAACGTCCTGACTTTC
CAWKEWQMTSGANVLTF
>TRBV6-6|TRBJ1-5|TRBD1|NA
TGTGCCAGCAGAATCGACAGGGCTAGGATCCCCCAGCATTTT
CASRIDRARIPQHF